This TCR beta chain was sequenced during a study of regulatory T cells in long-lasting Graves disease. V was clipped by 5 bases and J by 10 bases, with 33 bases between them. Germline CDR1 and CDR2: PRHDT and FYEKMQ (reference sequence). The CDR3 is 18 residues long. Construction of TCR beta libraries relied on iRepertoire HTBI primers and on Arm-PCR targeting CDR3 regions. TCRdb passed the multiplex PCR reads through MiXCR, listing each CDR3 protein once. The sample yields roughly 450,000 distinct CDR3 sequences, about 20% seen once. This clonotype was picked up many times. Time point: persistent/refractory GD, antithyroid drugs over 5 years with positive TRAb. The TCR library was made from RNA that had been extracted from PBMCs in TRIzol. From an endocrinology department in Xi'an, China, came the patients.

Material: peripheral blood mononuclear cells (PBMCs), obtained when the disease was refractory, from a patient treated with antithyroid drugs. The chain combines TRBV13 with TRBJ2-7, with D tentatively TRBD1 (6 bases). The receptor comes from a female donor with Graves disease. CDR3 DNA sequence: TGTGCCAGCAGCCTCAAACCCCTAACCTATTCGGTCGACAGGCCTCAGTACTTC. It yields the protein CASSLKPLTYSVDRPQYF. The whole variable domain, remainder taken from reference TRBV13 and TRBJ2-7, is AAGVIQSPRHLIKEKRETATLKCYPIPRHDTVYWYQQGPGQDPQFLISFYEKMQSDKGSIPDRFSAQQFSDYHSELNMSSLELGDSALYFCASSLKPLTYSVDRPQYFGPGTRLTVT.